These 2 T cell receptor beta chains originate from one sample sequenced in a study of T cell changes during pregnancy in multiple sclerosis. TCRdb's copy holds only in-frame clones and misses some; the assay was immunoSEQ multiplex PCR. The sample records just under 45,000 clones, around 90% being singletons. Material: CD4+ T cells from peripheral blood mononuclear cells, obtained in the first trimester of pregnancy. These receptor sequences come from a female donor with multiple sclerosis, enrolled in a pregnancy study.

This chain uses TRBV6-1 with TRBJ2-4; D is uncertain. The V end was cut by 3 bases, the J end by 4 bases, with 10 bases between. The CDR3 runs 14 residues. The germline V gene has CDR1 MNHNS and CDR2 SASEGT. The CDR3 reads CASSDDPVKNIQYF. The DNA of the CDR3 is TGTGCCAGCAGTGATGATCCGGTAAAAAACATTCAGTACTTC.

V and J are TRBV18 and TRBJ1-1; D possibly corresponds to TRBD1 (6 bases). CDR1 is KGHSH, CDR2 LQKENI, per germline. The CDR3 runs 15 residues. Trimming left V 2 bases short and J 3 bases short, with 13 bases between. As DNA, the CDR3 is TGTGCCAGCTCACCAACAAAAAACAGGGACACTGAAGCTTTCTTT. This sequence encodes CASSPTKNRDTEAFF.